One TCR beta chain is described in this entry. Its target is not known. The entry originates in a study of shared clonotypes between healthy human individuals. Notes on the study in general: Naive subsets typically showed greater estimated richness than memory subsets.

In replicate PCRs of sorted subsets, about 220 ng DNA, approximately 30,000 T cell genomes, was used. Profiled with immunoSEQ multiplex PCR; TCRdb holds only in-frame clones, not every one. The sample has approximately 620,000 clones; roughly 97% are singletons. Germline CDR1 is MNHEY and CDR2 is SVGAGI. V lost 6 bases and J lost 7; bases outside the gene matches: 5. The CDR3 has 13 amino acids. Sequencing was carried out using naive CD4+ T cells sorted from blood. Subset meaning: CD45RA+ positively selected. The source is a woman in her thirties in good health. The gene calls are TRBV6-5 and TRBJ1-1, with TRBD1 matching 10 bases. CDR3 loop: CASRSRTGGEAFF. In nucleotides, the CDR3 is TGTGCCAGCAGAAGCCGGACAGGGGGTGAAGCTTTCTTT.